Each of the 2 T cell receptor beta chains below was sequenced from the same sample in a study of cytomegalovirus exposure and HLA in healthy donors. The study ran its PCR with 60 Vbeta and 13 Jbeta primers. TCRdb's copy holds only in-frame clones and misses some; the assay was immunoSEQ multiplex PCR. In the table there are about 130,000 clones, 60% to 80% of which are singletons. Sequencing input: PBMCs. The receptors derive from a woman aged 55-70 years in good health and CMV-seropositive.

Details on this clone: An end of the junction does not agree with germline; a read error may underlie this. The chain uses TRBV5-6 and TRBJ1-3; TRBD1 matches at 8 bases. Per the germline V gene, CDR1 is SGHDT and CDR2 is YYEEEE. The CDR3 consists of 12 residues. The DNA of the CDR3 is TGTGCCAGCAGCTTGGGGACAGGGTTCCTCAATTTT. It encodes CASSLGTGFLNF. The whole variable domain, remainder taken from reference TRBV5-6 and TRBJ1-3, is DAGVTQSPTHLIKTRGQQVTLRCSPKSGHDTVSWYQQALGQGPQFIFQYYEEEERQRGNFPDRFSGHQFPNYSSELNVNALLLGDSALYLCASSLGTGFLNFGEGSWLTVV.

A few counts support this clone. The conserved final phenylalanine or tryptophan is absent from the CDR3, which likely points to a read error. The DNA is omitted, as the CDR3 cannot be located on it reliably, and the CDR3 follows TCRdb's listing. This CDR3 reads CASILGGTGPNL. This sequence joins TRBV2 and TRBJ2-3; TRBD1, the table's D call, lacks a check against the DNA. The CDR3 spans 12 amino acids, including both terminal residues. CDR1 SNHLY and CDR2 FYNNEI come from the germline V gene.